The rows below give T cell receptor beta chains drawn from one sample of a study of T-cell reconstitution after alpha-beta-depleted transplantation in children. TCRdb re-called the PCR reads with MiXCR, one entry per CDR3 protein. Of 440,000 or so distinct CDR3 sequences listed, around two fifths are singletons. The sequenced sample was PBMCs, obtained before TCRalphabeta/CD19-depleted stem cell transplant. The receptors originated from a girl between 2 and 10 years old with aplastic anemia, due to receive a stem cell transplant. Both conserved end residues are trimmed from each CDR3. A D gene is named only where the DNA matches it firmly.

d_gene	v_gene	j_gene	CDR3aa
TRBD2	TRBV20-1	TRBJ2-1	SGAGLADSYNEQF
TRBD2	TRBV29-1	TRBJ2-7	SVEVLAGLEQY
TRBD2	TRBV5-1	TRBJ2-7	ASSLYTGGEQY
TRBD1	TRBV29-1	TRBJ1-1	SVEGQGVWTEAF
NA	TRBV7-2	TRBJ1-6	ASSLVSLTLH
NA	TRBV11-2	TRBJ2-7	ASSQAPGQY
NA	TRBV5-1	TRBJ2-4	ASSLGREEDIQY
NA	TRBV6-6	TRBJ1-1	ASSQRGVDEAF
TRBD1	TRBV12-3/TRBV12-4	TRBJ1-5	ASSLGRGSQPQH
NA	TRBV15	TRBJ2-1	ATRGVAYRNEQF
TRBD1	TRBV20-1	TRBJ1-6	SAMGQGRNSPLH
NA	TRBV2	TRBJ1-5	ASKGSGPNQPQH
TRBD2	TRBV9	TRBJ2-2	ASSTGLAEPGGELF
TRBD1	TRBV7-2	TRBJ1-5	ASSSVGQGAFQPQH
NA	TRBV7-9	TRBJ2-1	ASSLASGARGNEQF
TRBD1	TRBV12-3/TRBV12-4	TRBJ2-1	ASSLPPGQGRSEQF
TRBD2	TRBV27	TRBJ2-3	ASSFTGGWDTQY
NA	TRBV20-1	TRBJ2-1	CGVRVESSYNEQF
NA	TRBV3-1	TRBJ2-7	ASSRSRDKGGTGSRYEQY
NA	TRBV5-1	TRBJ2-5	ASSLAAVEETQY
NA	TRBV20-1	TRBJ1-6	SSFGGGALH
NA	TRBV29-1	TRBJ2-1	SAVGVNTNEQF
NA	TRBV18	TRBJ1-1	ASSPKAGTEAF
NA	TRBV5-5	TRBJ1-1	ASSLSRLNTEAF
TRBD2	TRBV7-2	TRBJ2-5	ASSLSGGAGAY
NA	TRBV4-3	TRBJ1-5	ASSQGLGTLGNQPQH
NA	TRBV7-9	TRBJ2-7	ASSLLTGYEQY
NA	TRBV20-1	TRBJ2-1	SAEARSASSYNEQF
NA	TRBV12-3/TRBV12-4	TRBJ2-4	ASSRGQELAKNIQY
TRBD1	TRBV11-2	TRBJ2-5	ASSLDGQGAQRYQETQY
NA	TRBV6-2/TRBV6-3	TRBJ2-1	ASSYSAGGASNEQF